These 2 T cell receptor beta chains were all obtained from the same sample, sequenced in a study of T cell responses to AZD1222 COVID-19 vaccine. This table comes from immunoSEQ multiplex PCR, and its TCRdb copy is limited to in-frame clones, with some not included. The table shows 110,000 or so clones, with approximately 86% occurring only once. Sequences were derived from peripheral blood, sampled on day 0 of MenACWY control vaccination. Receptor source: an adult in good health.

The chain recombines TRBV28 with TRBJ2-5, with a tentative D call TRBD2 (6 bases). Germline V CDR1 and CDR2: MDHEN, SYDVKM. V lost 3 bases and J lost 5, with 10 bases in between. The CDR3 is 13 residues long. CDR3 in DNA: TGTGCCAGCAGTTTTTCTGGGGGGGAGACCCAGTACTTC. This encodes CASSFSGGETQYF.

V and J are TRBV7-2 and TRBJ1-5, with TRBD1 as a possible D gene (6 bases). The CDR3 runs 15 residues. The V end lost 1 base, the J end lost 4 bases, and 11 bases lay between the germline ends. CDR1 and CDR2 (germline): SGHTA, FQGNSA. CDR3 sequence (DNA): TGTGCCAGCAGCTTAGGACGGACAGATAATCAGCCCCAGCATTTT. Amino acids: CASSLGRTDNQPQHF.